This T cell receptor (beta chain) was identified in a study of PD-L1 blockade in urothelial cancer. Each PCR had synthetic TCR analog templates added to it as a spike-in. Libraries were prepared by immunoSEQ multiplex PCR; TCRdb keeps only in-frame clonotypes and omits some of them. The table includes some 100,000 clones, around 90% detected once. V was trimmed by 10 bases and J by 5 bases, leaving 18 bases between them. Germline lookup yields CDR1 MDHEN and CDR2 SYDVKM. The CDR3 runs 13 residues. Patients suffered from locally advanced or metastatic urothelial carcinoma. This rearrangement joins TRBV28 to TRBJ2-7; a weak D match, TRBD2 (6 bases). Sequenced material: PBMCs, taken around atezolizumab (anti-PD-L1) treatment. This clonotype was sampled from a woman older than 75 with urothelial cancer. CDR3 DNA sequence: TGTGCCATCCTGACTAGGTCGCGAAACGAGCAGTACTTC. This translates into CAILTRSRNEQYF.